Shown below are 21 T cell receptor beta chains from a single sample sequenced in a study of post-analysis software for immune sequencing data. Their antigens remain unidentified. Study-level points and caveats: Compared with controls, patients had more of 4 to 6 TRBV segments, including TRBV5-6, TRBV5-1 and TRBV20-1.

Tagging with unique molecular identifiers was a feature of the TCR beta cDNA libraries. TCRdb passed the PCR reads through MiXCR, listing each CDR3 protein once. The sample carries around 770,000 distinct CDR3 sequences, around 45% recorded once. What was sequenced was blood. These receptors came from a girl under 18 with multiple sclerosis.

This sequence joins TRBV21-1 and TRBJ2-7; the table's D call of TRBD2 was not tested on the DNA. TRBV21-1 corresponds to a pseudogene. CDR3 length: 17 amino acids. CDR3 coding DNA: TGTGCCAGCCGCCGGGTTGTTAGCGGGAGGGCAGCCTACGAGCAGTACTTC. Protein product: CASRRVVSGRAAYEQYF.

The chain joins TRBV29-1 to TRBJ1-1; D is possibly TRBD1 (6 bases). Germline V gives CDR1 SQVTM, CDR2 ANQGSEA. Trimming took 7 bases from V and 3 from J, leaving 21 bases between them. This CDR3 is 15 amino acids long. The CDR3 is CSGEGDPEEDTEAFF. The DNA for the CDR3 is TGCAGCGGGGAGGGGGACCCCGAAGAGGACACTGAAGCTTTCTTT.

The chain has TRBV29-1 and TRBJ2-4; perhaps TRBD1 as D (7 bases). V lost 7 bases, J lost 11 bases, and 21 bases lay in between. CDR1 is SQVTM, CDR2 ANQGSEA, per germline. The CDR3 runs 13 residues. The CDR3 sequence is CSAVFHQGGLQYF. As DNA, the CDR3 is TGCAGCGCTGTTTTCCATCAGGGGGGTCTTCAGTACTTC. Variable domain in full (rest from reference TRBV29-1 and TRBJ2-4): SAVISQKPSRDICQRGTSLTIQCQVDSQVTMMFWYRQQPGQSLTLIATANQGSEATYESGFVIDKFPISRPNLTFSTLTVSNMSPEDSSIYLCSAVFHQGGLQYFGAGTRLSVL.

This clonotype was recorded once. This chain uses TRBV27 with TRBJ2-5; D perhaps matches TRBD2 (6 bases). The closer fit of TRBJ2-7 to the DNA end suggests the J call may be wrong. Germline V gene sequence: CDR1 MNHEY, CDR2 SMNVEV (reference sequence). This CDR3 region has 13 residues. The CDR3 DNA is TGTGCCAGCAGTTCCGGGACTTATTACGAGCAGTACTTC. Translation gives CASSSGTYYEQYF.

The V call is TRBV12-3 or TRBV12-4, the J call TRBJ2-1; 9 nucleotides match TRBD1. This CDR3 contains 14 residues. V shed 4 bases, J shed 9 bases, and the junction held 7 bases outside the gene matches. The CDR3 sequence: CASSYQKQGAEQFF. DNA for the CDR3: TGTGCCAGCAGTTACCAAAAACAGGGGGCTGAGCAGTTCTTC.

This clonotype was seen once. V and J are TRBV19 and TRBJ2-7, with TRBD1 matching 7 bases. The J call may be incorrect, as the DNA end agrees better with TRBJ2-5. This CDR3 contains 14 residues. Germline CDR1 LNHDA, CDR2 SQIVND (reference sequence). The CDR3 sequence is CASSTGQVRGTQYF. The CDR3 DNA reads TGTGCCAGTAGTACCGGACAGGTTCGCGGGACCCAGTACTTC.

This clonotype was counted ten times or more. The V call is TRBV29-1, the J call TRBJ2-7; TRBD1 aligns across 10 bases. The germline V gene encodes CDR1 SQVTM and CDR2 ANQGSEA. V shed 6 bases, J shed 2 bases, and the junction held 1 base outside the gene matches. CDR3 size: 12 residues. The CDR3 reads CSVGQGAYEQYF. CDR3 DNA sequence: TGCAGCGTAGGACAGGGGGCCTACGAGCAGTACTTC.

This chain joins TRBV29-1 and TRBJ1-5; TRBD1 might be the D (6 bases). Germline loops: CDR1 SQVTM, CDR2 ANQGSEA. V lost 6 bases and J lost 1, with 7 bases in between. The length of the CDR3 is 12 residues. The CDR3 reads CSVGQSNQPQHF. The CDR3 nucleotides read TGCAGCGTCGGACAGAGCAATCAGCCCCAGCATTTT.

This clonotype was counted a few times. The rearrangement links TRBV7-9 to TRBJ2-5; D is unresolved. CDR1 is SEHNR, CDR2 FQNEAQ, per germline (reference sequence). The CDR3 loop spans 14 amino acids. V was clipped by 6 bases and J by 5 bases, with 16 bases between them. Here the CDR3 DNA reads TGTGCCAGCAGTTCCCCCGGGCGTACGGAGACCCAGTACTTC. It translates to CASSSPGRTETQYF.

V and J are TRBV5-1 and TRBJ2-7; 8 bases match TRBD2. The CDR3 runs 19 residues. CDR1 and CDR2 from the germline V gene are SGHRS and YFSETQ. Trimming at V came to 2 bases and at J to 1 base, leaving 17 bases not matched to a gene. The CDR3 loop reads CASSLSAPSPGLGSYEQYF. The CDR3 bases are TGCGCCAGCAGCTTATCCGCACCATCCCCGGGACTAGGTTCCTACGAGCAGTACTTC.

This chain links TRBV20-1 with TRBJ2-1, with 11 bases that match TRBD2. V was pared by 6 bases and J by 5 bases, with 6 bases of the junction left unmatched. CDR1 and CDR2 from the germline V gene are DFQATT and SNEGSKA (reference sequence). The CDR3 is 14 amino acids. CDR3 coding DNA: TGCAGTGCAACCGGGACTAGCGGCGACAATGAGCAGTTCTTC. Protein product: CSATGTSGDNEQFF.

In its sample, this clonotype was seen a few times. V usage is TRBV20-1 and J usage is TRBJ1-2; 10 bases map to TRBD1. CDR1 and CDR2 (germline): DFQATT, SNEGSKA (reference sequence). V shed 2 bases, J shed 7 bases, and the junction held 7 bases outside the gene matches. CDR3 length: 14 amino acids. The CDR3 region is CSARTPTGGIGYTF. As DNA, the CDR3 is TGCAGTGCTAGAACGCCGACAGGGGGCATTGGCTACACCTTC.

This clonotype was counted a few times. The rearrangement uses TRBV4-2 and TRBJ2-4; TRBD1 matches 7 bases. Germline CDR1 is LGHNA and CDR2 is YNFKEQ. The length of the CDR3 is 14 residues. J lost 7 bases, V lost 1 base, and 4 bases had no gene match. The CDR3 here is CASSQVRGLNIQYF. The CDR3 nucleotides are TGTGCCAGCAGCCAAGTGAGGGGGCTGAACATTCAGTACTTC.

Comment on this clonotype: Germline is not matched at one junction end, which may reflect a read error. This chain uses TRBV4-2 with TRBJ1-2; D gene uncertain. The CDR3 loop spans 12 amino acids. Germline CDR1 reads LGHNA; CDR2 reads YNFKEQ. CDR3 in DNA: TGTGCCAGCGGCCAATCCGGGTTAGGCTACACCTTC. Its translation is CASGQSGLGYTF.

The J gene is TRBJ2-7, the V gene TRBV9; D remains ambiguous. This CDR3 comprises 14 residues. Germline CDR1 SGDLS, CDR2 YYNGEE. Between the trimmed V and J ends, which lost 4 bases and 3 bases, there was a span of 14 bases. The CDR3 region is CASSKFGLGYEQYF. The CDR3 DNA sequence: TGTGCCAGCAGCAAGTTCGGGCTGGGCTACGAGCAGTACTTC.

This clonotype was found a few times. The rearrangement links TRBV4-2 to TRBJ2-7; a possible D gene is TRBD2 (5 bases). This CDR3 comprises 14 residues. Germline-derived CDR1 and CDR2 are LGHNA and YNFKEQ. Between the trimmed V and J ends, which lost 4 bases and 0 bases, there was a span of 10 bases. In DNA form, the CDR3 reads TGTGCCAGCAGCCCCGGGATGAGCTCCTACGAGCAGTACTTC. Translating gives CASSPGMSSYEQYF.

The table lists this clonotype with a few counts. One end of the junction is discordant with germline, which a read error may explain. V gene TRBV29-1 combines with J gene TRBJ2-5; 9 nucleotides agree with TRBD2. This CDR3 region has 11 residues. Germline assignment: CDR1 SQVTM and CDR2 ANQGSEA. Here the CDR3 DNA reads TGCAGCGTAGAAGCGGGAGGGACCCAGTACTTC. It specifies CSVEAGGTQYF.

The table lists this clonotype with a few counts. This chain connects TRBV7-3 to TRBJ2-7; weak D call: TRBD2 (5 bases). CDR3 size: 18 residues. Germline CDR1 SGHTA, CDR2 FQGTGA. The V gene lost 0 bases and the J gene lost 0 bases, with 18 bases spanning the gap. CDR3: CASSLTSIGPGSSYEQYF. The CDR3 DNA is TGTGCCAGCAGCTTAACCTCGATCGGACCGGGAAGCTCCTACGAGCAGTACTTC.

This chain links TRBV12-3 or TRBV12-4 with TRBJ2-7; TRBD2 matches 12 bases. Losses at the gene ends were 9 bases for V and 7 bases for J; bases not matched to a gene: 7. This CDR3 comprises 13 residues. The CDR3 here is CASSTSGRKEQYF. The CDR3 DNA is TGTGCCAGTTCAACTAGCGGGAGGAAAGAGCAGTACTTC.

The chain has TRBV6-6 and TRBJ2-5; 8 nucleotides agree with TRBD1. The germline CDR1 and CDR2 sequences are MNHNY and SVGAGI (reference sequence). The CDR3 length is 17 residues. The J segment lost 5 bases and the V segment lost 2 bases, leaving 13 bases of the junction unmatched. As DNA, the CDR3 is TGTGCCAGCAGTTACCCGGACAGGGTCCAAATGGGGGAGACCCAGTACTTC. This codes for CASSYPDRVQMGETQYF.

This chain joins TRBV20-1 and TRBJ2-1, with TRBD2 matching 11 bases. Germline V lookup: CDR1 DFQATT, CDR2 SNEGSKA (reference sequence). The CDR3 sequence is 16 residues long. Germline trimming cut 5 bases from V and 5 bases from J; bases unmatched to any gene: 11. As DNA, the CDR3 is TGCAGTGCTCCATCAATACTAGCGGGAGCGCACAATGAGCAGTTCTTC. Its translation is CSAPSILAGAHNEQFF.